Detailed here is one TCR beta chain. The junction does not match germline at one end; this may be a read error. The data originate from a study of T cells in Graves' hyperthyroidism and ophthalmopathy. Not enrolled were patients with uncontrolled infection, other autoimmune disease, pregnancy or lactation. Clinical symptoms, serum thyroxine and TRAb, thyroid ultrasound and orbital computed tomography together formed the diagnostic basis. PBMCs were collected from a roughly 9.7 ml volume of fresh peripheral blood. Amplified TCR beta CDR3 regions came from RNA transcripts. Researchers ran a first-round RT-PCR on the TCR CDR3 using the HTBI primer set. One entry per CDR3 protein results from TCRdb running MiXCR on the multiplex PCR reads. Among about 530,000 distinct CDR3 sequences listed, over 15% were seen once. Input material: blood. The clonotype originates from a woman between 18 and 29 years old with Graves' ophthalmopathy.

The DNA of the CDR3 is TGTGCCAGCAGCTTAGCTGTCGAGGCAGGGCTGAATGAAAAACTGGTTTTT. As protein: CASSLAVEAGLNEKLVF. V is TRBV7-9 and J is TRBJ1-4; D perhaps matches TRBD1 (5 bases). From germline, CDR1 is SEHNR and CDR2 FQNEAQ (reference sequence). This CDR3 spans 17 amino acids.